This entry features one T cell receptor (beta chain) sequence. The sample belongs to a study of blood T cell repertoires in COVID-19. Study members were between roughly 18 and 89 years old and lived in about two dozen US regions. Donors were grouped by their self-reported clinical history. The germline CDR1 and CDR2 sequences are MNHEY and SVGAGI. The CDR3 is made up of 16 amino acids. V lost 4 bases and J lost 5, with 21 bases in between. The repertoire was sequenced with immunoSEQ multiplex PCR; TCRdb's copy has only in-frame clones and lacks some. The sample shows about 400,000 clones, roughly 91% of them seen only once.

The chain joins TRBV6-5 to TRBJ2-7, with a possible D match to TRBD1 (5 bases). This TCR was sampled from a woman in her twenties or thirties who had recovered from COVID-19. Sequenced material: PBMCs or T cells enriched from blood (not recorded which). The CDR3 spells CASSWTYTGSNNEQYF. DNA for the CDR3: TGTGCCAGCAGTTGGACGTACACAGGATCGAACAACGAGCAGTACTTC.